This TCR beta chain was recovered during a study of early T cells in non-severe SARS-CoV-2 infection. Trimming pared 1 base from V and 2 bases from J, leaving 5 bases between. CDR1 KGHDR and CDR2 SFDVKD come from the germline V gene. The CDR3 has 15 residues. In TCRdb, the 5' RACE reads were re-called with MiXCR into one record per CDR3 protein. The sample consists of about 61,000 distinct CDR3 sequences, about 12% of them appearing once. The rearrangement joins TRBV24-1 to TRBJ2-6; a possible D gene is TRBD1 (5 bases). Sample: whole blood, taken at baseline. The source of this sequence is an adult who was a healthcare worker with PCR-confirmed SARS-CoV-2 infection or an uninfected control (not recorded which). The donor label of this sample is uncertain. CDR3 residues: CATSDFRAGANVLTF. CDR3 nucleotides: TGTGCCACCAGTGATTTCAGGGCTGGGGCCAACGTCCTGACTTTC.